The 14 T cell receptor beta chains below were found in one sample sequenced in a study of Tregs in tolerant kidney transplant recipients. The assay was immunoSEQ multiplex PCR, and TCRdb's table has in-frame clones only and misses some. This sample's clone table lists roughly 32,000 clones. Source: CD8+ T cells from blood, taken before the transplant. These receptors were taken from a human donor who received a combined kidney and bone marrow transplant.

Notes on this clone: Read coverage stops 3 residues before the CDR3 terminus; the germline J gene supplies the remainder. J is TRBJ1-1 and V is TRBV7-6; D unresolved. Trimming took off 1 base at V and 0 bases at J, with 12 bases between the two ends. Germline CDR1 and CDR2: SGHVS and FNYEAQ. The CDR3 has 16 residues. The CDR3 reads CASSLEGSVLNTEAFF. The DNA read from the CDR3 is TGTGCCAGCAGCTTAGAAGGTTCTGTTCTGAACACTGAA.

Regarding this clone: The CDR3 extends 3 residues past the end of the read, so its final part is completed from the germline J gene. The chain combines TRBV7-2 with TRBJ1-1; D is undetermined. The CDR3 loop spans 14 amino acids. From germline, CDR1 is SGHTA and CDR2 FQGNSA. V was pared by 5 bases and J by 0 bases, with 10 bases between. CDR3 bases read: TGTGCCAGCAGCCCCTATTCGCTGAACACTGAA. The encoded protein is CASSPYSLNTE. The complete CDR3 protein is CASSPYSLNTEAFF.

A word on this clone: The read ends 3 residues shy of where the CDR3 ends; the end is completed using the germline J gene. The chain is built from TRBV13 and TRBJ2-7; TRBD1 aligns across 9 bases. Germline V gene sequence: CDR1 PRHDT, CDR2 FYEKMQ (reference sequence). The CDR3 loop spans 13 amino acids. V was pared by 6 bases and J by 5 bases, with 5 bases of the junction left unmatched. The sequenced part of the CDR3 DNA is TGTGCCAGCAGGGAACAGGGGGCAGACGAG. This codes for CASREQGADE. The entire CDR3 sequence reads CASREQGADEQYF.

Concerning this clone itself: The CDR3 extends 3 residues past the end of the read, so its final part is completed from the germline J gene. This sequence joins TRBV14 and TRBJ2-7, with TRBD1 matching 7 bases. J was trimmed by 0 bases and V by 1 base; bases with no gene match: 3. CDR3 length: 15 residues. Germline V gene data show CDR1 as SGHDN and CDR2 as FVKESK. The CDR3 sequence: CASSQGAGGSYEQYF. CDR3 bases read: TGTGCCAGCAGCCAAGGGGCAGGGGGCTCCTACGAG.

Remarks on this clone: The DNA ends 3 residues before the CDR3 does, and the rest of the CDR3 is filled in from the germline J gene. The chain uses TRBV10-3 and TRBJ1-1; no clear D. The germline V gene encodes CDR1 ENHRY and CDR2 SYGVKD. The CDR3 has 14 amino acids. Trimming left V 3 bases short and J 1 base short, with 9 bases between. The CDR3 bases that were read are TGTGCCATCAGTGACGAGGCCGCGAACACTGAA. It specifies CAISDEAANTE. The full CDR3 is CAISDEAANTEAFF.

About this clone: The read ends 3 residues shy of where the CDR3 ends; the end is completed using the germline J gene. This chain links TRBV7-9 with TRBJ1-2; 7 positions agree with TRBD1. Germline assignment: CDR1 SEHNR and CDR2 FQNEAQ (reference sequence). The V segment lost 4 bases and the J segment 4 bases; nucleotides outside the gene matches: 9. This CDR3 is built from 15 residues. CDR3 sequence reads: CASSSTGHGVYGYTF. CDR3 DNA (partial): TGTGCCAGCAGCTCGACAGGGCACGGAGTCTATGGC. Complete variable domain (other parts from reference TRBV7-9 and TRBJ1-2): DTGVSQNPRHKITKRGQNVTFRCDPISEHNRLYWYRQTLGQGPEFLTYFQNEAQLEKSRLLSDRFSAERPKGSFSTLEIQRTEQGDSAMYLCASSSTGHGVYGYTFGSGTRLTVV.

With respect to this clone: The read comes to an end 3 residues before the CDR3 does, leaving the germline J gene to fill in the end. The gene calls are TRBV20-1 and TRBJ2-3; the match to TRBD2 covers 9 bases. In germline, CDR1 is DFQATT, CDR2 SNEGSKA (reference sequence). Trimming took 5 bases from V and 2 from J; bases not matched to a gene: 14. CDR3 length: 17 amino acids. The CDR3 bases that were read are TGCAGTGCTCACGCATTTAGCGGGAGTGGTATCACAGATACG. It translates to CSAHAFSGSGITDT. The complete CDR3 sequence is CSAHAFSGSGITDTQYF.

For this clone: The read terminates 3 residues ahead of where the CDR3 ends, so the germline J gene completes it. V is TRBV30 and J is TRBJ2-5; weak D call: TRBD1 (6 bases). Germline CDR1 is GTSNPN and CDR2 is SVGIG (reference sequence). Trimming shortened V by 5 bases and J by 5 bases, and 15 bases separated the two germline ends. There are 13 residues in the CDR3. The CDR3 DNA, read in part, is TGTGCCTGGGGCACCAGGGGAAGGGAGACC. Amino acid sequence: CAWGTRGRET. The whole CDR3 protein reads CAWGTRGRETQYF.

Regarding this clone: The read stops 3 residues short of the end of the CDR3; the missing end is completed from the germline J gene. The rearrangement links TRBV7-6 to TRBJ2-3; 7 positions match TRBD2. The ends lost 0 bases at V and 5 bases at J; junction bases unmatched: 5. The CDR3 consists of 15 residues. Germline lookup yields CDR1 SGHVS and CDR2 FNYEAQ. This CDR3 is CASSLAPWGGDTQYF. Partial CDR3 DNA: TGTGCCAGCAGCTTAGCCCCTTGGGGGGGAGATACG.

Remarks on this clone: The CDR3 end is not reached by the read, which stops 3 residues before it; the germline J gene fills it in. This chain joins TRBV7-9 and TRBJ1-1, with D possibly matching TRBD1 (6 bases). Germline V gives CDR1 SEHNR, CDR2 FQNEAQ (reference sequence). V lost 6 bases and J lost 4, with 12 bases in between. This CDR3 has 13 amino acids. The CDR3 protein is CASRPPGATEAFF. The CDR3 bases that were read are TGTGCCAGCAGACCCCCAGGGGCCACTGAA. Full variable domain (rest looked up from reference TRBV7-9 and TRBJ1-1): DTGVSQNPRHKITKRGQNVTFRCDPISEHNRLYWYRQTLGQGPEFLTYFQNEAQLEKSRLLSDRFSAERPKGSFSTLEIQRTEQGDSAMYLCASRPPGATEAFFGQGTRLTVV.

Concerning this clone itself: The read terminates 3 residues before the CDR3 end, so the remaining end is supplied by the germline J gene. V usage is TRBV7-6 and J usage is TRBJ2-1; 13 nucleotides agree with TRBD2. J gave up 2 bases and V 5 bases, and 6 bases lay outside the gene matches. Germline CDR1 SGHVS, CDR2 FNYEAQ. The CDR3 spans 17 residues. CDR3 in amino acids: CASSLPGTSGAYNEQFF. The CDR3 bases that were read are TGTGCCAGCAGCCTCCCCGGGACTAGCGGGGCCTACAATGAG.

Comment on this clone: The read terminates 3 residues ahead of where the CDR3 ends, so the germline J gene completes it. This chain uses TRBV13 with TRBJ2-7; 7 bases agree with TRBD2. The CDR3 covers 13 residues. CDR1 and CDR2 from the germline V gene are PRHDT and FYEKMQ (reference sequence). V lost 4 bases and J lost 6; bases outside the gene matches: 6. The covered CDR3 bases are TGTGCCAGCAGCTCCCCCAGGGAGGGCGAG. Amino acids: CASSSPREGE. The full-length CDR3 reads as CASSSPREGEQYF.

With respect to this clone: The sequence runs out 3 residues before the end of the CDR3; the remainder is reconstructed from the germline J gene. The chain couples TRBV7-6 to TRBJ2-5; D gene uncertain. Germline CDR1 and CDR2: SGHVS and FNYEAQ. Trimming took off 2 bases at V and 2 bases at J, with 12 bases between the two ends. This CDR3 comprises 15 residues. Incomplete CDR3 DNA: TGTGCCAGCAGCTTAACTCCGATCGGGCAAGAGACC. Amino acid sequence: CASSLTPIGQET. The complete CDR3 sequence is CASSLTPIGQETQYF.

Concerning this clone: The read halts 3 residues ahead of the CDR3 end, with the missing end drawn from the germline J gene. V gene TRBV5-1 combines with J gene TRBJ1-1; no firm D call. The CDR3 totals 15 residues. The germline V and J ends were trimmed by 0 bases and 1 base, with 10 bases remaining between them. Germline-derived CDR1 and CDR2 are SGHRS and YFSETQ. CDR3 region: CASSLEVAGNTEAFF. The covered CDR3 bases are TGCGCCAGCAGCTTGGAGGTGGCAGGGAACACTGAA.